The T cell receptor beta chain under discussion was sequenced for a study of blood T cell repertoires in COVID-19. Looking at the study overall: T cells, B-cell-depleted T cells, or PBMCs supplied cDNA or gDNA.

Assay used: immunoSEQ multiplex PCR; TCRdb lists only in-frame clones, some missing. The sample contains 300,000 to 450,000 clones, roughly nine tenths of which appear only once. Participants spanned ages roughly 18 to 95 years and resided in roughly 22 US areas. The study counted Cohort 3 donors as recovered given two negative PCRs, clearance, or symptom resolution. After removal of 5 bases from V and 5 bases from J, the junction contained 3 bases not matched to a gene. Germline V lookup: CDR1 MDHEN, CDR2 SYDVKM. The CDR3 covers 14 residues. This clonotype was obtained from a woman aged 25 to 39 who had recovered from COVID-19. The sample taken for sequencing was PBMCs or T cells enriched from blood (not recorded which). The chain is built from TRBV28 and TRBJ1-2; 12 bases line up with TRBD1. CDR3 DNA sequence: TGTGCCAGCAGTGCGGGACAGGGGGCGTATGGCTACACCTTC. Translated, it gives CASSAGQGAYGYTF.